These 18 T cell receptor beta chains share one sample of origin, sequenced in a study of early T cells in non-severe SARS-CoV-2 infection. TCRdb processed the 5' RACE reads anew with MiXCR; each CDR3 protein has one entry. The table shows approximately 66,000 distinct CDR3 sequences, with approximately 13% occurring only once. The sequenced material came from whole blood. These TCRs come from an adult who was a healthcare worker with PCR-confirmed SARS-CoV-2 infection or an uninfected control (not recorded which).

This clonotype was counted at least ten times. The rearrangement links TRBV5-1 to TRBJ1-1, with 8 bases matching TRBD1. Germline V lookup: CDR1 SGHRS, CDR2 YFSETQ. The ends lost 7 bases at V and 4 bases at J; junction bases unmatched: 6. This CDR3 has 13 amino acids. The DNA of the CDR3 is TGCGCCAGCGGCAGGGGGCTTAGCACTGAAGCTTTCTTT. This codes for CASGRGLSTEAFF.

The CDR3 protein is CSVVQGADTQYF. The CDR3 coding sequence is TGCAGCGTTGTACAGGGGGCAGATACGCAGTATTTT. This sequence joins TRBV29-1 and TRBJ2-3, with 8 bases aligning to TRBD1. This CDR3 has 12 amino acids. Germline-derived CDR1 and CDR2 are SQVTM and ANQGSEA. V lost 4 bases and J lost 4; bases outside the gene matches: 1.

The rearrangement joins TRBV29-1 to TRBJ1-1; perhaps TRBD1 as D (5 bases). V was clipped by 5 bases and J by 0 bases, with 10 bases between them. The CDR3 runs 13 residues. CDR1 is SQVTM, CDR2 ANQGSEA, per germline. The CDR3 coding sequence is TGCAGCGTTCTGACAGATATGAACACTGAAGCTTTCTTT. It specifies CSVLTDMNTEAFF.

This clonotype showed up many times. The V call is TRBV11-2, the J call TRBJ1-4; D not certain. The CDR3 runs 12 residues. The V gene lost 3 bases and the J gene lost 8 bases, with 7 bases spanning the gap. Looked up from germline, CDR1 is SGHAT and CDR2 is FQNNGV. The CDR3: CASSFVQEKLFF. DNA of the CDR3: TGTGCCAGCAGCTTTGTTCAGGAAAAACTGTTTTTT.

This clonotype appeared once. V gene TRBV5-1 combines with J gene TRBJ1-2; tentative D call: TRBD1 (5 bases). The V and J ends lost 4 bases and 4 bases respectively, with 11 bases between them. The CDR3 consists of 13 residues. CDR1 and CDR2 from the germline V gene are SGHRS and YFSETQ. The CDR3 DNA follows: TGCGCCAGCAGCGTCGGGACGAGCTATGGCTACACCTTC. Translating it yields CASSVGTSYGYTF.

This sequence joins TRBV29-1 and TRBJ2-2; 7 bases align to TRBD1. The V segment lost 6 bases and the J segment 5 bases; nucleotides outside the gene matches: 9. The germline gives CDR1 SQVTM, CDR2 ANQGSEA. The CDR3 is made up of 14 amino acids. This CDR3 is CSVEEQGQTGELFF. In DNA form, the CDR3 reads TGCAGCGTAGAGGAACAGGGGCAGACCGGGGAGCTGTTTTTT.

This clonotype was seen many times. This chain connects TRBV5-1 to TRBJ2-7, with D tentatively TRBD1 (5 bases). The CDR3 totals 13 residues. Germline CDR1 and CDR2: SGHRS and YFSETQ. V shed 0 bases and J shed 3 bases, with 7 bases lying between them. CDR3: CASSLDRSYEQYF. DNA for the CDR3: TGCGCCAGCAGCTTGGACAGGAGCTACGAGCAGTACTTC.

This clonotype was seen ten or more times. The rearrangement links TRBV9 to TRBJ2-3; 11 nucleotides match TRBD2. The J segment lost 0 bases and the V segment lost 3 bases, leaving 9 bases of the junction unmatched. The CDR3 sequence is 18 residues long. Germline CDR1 reads SGDLS; CDR2 reads YYNGEE. This CDR3 is CASSAGTSGSPSTDTQYF. The CDR3 DNA sequence: TGTGCCAGCAGCGCGGGGACTAGCGGATCCCCTAGCACAGATACGCAGTATTTT.

Only a few counts were recorded for this clonotype. This chain joins TRBV6-6 and TRBJ2-1; 11 positions match TRBD2. Germline V gene sequence: CDR1 MNHNY, CDR2 SVGAGI (reference sequence). The CDR3 runs to 15 residues. J lost 3 bases, V lost 4 bases, and 2 bases had no gene match. The CDR3 protein is CASSWLAGGYNEQFF. CDR3 nucleotides: TGTGCCAGCAGTTGGCTAGCGGGAGGCTACAATGAGCAGTTCTTC.

The chain is built from TRBV6-1 and TRBJ2-5; D unresolved. Germline values: CDR1 MNHNS, CDR2 SASEGT. The CDR3 extends over 10 amino acids. Trimming removed 7 bases at V and 3 bases at J, with 3 bases between. The CDR3: CASTKETQYF. The CDR3 DNA follows: TGTGCCAGCACCAAAGAGACCCAGTACTTC.

This clonotype was seen at least ten times. The V call is TRBV12-3 or TRBV12-4, the J call TRBJ2-2, with TRBD2 identical over 9 bases. The CDR3 loop spans 17 amino acids. The V segment lost 0 bases and the J segment 1 base; nucleotides outside the gene matches: 3. CDR3 region: CASSLAGLAKNTGELFF. The DNA of the CDR3 is TGTGCCAGCAGTTTAGCCGGACTAGCGAAGAACACCGGGGAGCTGTTTTTT.

The J gene is TRBJ1-2, the V gene TRBV11-3; D might be TRBD1 (5 bases). Trimming removed 6 bases from V and 4 bases from J, with 12 bases in between. CDR3 length: 13 amino acids. Germline lookup yields CDR1 SGHNT and CDR2 YENEEA. The CDR3, as DNA: TGTGCCAGCAGTAGTCTTACAGGCTATGGCTACACCTTC. Translated: CASSSLTGYGYTF.

V and J are TRBV29-1 and TRBJ2-1; a possible D gene is TRBD1 (5 bases). Between the trimmed V and J ends, which lost 4 bases and 3 bases, there was a span of 7 bases. The CDR3 is made up of 12 amino acids. Germline V gene lookup returns CDR1 SQVTM and CDR2 ANQGSEA. The CDR3 sequence is CSVGGRYNEQFF. For the CDR3, the DNA is TGCAGCGTTGGGGGCCGCTACAATGAGCAGTTCTTC.

This clonotype was counted between two and nine times. The chain joins TRBV3-1 to TRBJ2-1; 9 bases map to TRBD2. Germline CDR1 and CDR2: LGHDT and YNNKEL (reference sequence). With V trimmed by 6 bases and J by 8 bases, 11 bases remained unmatched. The CDR3 sequence is 15 residues long. This CDR3 reads CASSPLAGGPYEQFF. The CDR3 region has the DNA TGTGCCAGCAGTCCCCTCGCGGGGGGGCCCTATGAGCAGTTCTTC.

The V call is TRBV6-6, the J call TRBJ2-7; possible D gene TRBD1, 6 bases. Germline assignment: CDR1 MNHNY and CDR2 SVGAGI (reference sequence). The V gene lost 4 bases and the J gene lost 7 bases, with 14 bases spanning the gap. CDR3 length: 13 residues. CDR3 sequence reads: CASSSAGGYEQYF. CDR3 nucleotide sequence: TGTGCCAGCAGTTCTGCTGGGGGCTATGAGCAGTACTTC.

This clonotype occurred many times. The V gene is TRBV11-2, the J gene TRBJ2-7, with 8 positions matching TRBD1. Trimming cost V 4 bases and J 6 bases; bases outside gene matches: 11. This CDR3 spans 15 amino acids. CDR1 is SGHAT, CDR2 FQNNGV, per germline. As DNA, the CDR3 is TGTGCCAGCAGCTCGCTCCGGGACAGGTCCCTCGAGCAGTACTTC. As protein: CASSSLRDRSLEQYF.

This clonotype has only a few counts. This rearrangement joins TRBV5-1 to TRBJ2-1; 11 nucleotides match TRBD2. Germline-derived CDR1 and CDR2 are SGHRS and YFSETQ. Trimming took 0 bases from V and 0 from J; bases not matched to a gene: 8. The CDR3 length is 19 residues. The CDR3 protein is CASSLAGLAGPSSYNEQFF. The CDR3 DNA follows: TGCGCCAGCAGCTTGGCCGGACTAGCGGGCCCGAGCTCCTACAATGAGCAGTTCTTC.

This clonotype was seen only a few times. The chain links TRBV6-2 or TRBV6-3 to TRBJ2-7; tentative D call: TRBD2 (5 bases). CDR3 length equals 16 residues. The germline V and J ends were trimmed by 0 bases and 2 bases, with 14 bases remaining between them. Germline values: CDR1 MNHEY, CDR2 SVGEGT. The CDR3 DNA reads as TGTGCCAGCAGTTACTCAGCGGTCCAGCTGACCTACGAGCAGTACTTC. This gives the protein CASSYSAVQLTYEQYF.